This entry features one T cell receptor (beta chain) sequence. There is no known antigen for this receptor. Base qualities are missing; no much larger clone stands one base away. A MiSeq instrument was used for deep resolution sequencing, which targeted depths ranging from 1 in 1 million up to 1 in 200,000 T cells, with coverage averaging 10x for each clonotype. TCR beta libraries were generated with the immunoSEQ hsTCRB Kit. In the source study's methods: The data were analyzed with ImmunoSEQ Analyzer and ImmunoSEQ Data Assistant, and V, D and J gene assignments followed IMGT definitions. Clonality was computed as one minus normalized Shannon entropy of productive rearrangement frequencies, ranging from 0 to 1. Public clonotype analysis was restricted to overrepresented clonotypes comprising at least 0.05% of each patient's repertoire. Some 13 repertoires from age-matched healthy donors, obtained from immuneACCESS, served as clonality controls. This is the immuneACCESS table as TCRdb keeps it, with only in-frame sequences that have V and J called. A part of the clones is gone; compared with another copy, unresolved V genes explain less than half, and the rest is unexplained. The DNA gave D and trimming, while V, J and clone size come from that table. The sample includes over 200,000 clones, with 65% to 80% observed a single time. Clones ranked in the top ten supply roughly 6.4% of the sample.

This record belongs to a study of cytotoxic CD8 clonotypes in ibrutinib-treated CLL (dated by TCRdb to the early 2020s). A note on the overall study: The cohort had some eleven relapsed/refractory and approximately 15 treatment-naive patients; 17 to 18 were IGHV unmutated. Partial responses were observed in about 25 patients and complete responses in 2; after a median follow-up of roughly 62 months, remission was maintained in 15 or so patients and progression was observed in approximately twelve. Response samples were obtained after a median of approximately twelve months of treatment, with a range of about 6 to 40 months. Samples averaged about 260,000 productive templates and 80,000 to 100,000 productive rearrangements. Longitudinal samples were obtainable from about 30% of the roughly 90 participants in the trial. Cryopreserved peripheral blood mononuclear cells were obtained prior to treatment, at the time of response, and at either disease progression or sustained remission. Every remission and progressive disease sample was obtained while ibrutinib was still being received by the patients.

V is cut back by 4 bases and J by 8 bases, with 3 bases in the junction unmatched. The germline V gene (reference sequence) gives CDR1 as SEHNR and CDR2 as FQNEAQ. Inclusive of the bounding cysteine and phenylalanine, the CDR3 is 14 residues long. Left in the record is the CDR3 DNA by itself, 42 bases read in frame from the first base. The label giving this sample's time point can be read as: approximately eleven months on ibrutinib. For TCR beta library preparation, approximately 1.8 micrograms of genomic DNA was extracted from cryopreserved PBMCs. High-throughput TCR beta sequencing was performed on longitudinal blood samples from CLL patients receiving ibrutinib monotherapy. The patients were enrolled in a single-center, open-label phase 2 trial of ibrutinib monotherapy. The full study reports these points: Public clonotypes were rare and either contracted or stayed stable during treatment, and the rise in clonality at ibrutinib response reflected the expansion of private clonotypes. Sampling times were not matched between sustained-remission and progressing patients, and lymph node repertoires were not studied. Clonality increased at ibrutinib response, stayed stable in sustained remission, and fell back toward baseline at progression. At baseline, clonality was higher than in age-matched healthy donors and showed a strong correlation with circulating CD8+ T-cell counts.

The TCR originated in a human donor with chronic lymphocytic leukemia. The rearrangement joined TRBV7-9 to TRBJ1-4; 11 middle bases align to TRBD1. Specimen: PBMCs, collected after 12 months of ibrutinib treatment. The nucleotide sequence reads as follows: TGTGCCAGCAGCTCCGGGACAGGGGGAGAAAAACTGTTTTTT. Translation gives CASSSGTGGEKLFF.